This paragraph reports one T cell receptor beta chain. Per the original data handling: Researchers report that nucleated cell counts were estimated from reference gene primer amplification. Generated by immunoSEQ multiplex PCR, the TCRdb table keeps only in-frame clones and is missing some. The V and J calls and the clone size are those of that table, but D and trimming were determined from the DNA. The data contain over 150,000 clones, about 88% of them singletons. This sample was included in a study of blood T cell repertoires in COVID-19. Study-level background: T cells, B-cell-depleted T cells, or PBMCs supplied cDNA or gDNA.

Trimming left V 6 bases short and J 3 bases short, with 9 bases between. The germline V gene encodes CDR1 SNHLY and CDR2 FYNNEI. This CDR3 region has 13 residues. The sequenced sample was peripheral blood. This sequence joins TRBV2 and TRBJ1-5; tentative D call: TRBD1 (6 bases). The origin of this receptor is a young man with acute or convalescent COVID-19. In nucleotides, the CDR3 is TGTGCCAGCAGGCAGGGGCCCAATCAGCCCCAGCATTTT. Its protein is CASRQGPNQPQHF.